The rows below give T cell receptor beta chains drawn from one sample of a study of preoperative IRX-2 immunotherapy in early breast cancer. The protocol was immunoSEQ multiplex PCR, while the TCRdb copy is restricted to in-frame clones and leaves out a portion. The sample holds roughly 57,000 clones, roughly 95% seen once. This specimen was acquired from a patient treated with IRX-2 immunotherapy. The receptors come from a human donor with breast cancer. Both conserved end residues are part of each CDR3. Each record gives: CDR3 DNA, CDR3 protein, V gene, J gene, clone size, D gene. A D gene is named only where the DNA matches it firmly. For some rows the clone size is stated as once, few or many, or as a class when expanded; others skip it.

CDR3 DNA: TGTGCCAGCAGTTACTTTAGCTCGAACACTGAAGCTTTCTTT; CDR3 protein: CASSYFSSNTEAFF; V gene: TRBV2; J gene: TRBJ1-1; clone size: once; D gene: .
CDR3 DNA: TGTGCCAGCAGCTTGACCTGCTATGGCTACACCTTC; CDR3 protein: CASSLTCYGYTF; V gene: TRBV7-7; J gene: TRBJ1-2; clone size: .; D gene: .
CDR3 DNA: TGTGCCAGCTCACTCCGTGGGACAGGCAGTTCGGCTTTCTTT; CDR3 protein: CASSLRGTGSSAFF; V gene: TRBV18; J gene: TRBJ1-1; clone size: .; D gene: TRBD1
CDR3 DNA: TGCGCCAGCAGCCTCGGGCGCTCAACCGGGGGCGGCACAGATACGCAGTATTTT; CDR3 protein: CASSLGRSTGGGTDTQYF; V gene: TRBV5-1; J gene: TRBJ2-3; clone size: .; D gene: .
CDR3 DNA: TGTGCCAGCAGCCAAGGGGGTTGGGCTCAGCCCCAGCATTTT; CDR3 protein: CASSQGGWAQPQHF; V gene: TRBV4-2; J gene: TRBJ1-5; clone size: .; D gene: .
CDR3 DNA: TGTGCCAGTAGTATCAGCCGGGGCGGGCAGCCCCAGCATTTT; CDR3 protein: CASSISRGGQPQHF; V gene: TRBV19; J gene: TRBJ1-5; clone size: once; D gene: .
CDR3 DNA: TGTGCCAGCTCACCGACGGTCGCTGGGGAAGATACGCAGTATTTT; CDR3 protein: CASSPTVAGEDTQYF; V gene: TRBV18; J gene: TRBJ2-3; clone size: .; D gene: .
CDR3 DNA: TGTGCCAGCAGCCGGATGCGGGGGAGAGGTAGTGAGCAGTTCTTC; CDR3 protein: CASSRMRGRGSEQFF; V gene: TRBV14; J gene: TRBJ2-1; clone size: .; D gene: TRBD2
CDR3 DNA: TGTGCCAGCAGCTCGGGACTAGCGGGAGGGCGCGGCAATGAGCAGTTCTTC; CDR3 protein: CASSSGLAGGRGNEQFF; V gene: TRBV7-8; J gene: TRBJ2-1; clone size: .; D gene: TRBD2
CDR3 DNA: TGTGCCAGCAGCTCTCACGGGACGGCCAACTACGAGCAGTACTTC; CDR3 protein: CASSSHGTANYEQYF; V gene: TRBV9; J gene: TRBJ2-7; clone size: .; D gene: .
CDR3 DNA: TGTGCCAGCAGATGGGGGGCACTGGGAGATACGCAGTATTTT; CDR3 protein: CASRWGALGDTQYF; V gene: TRBV27; J gene: TRBJ2-3; clone size: .; D gene: .
CDR3 DNA: TGTGCCAGCAGCCCGGGACTAGCGGGGGGGCCCCCGTACTTC; CDR3 protein: CASSPGLAGGPPYF; V gene: TRBV5-4; J gene: TRBJ2-5; clone size: .; D gene: TRBD2
CDR3 DNA: TGCAGCGTTGGTGGACAGACCACTAACACCGGGGAGCTGTTTTTT; CDR3 protein: CSVGGQTTNTGELFF; V gene: TRBV29-1; J gene: TRBJ2-2; clone size: .; D gene: .
CDR3 DNA: TGTGCCAGCAGTTACTCGAGTAGCCACTCCTACAATGAGCAGTTCTTC; CDR3 protein: CASSYSSSHSYNEQFF; V gene: TRBV6-5; J gene: TRBJ2-1; clone size: .; D gene: .
CDR3 DNA: TGTGCCAGCAGCTTGGGGGTGGGTGGCACTGAAGCTTTCTTT; CDR3 protein: CASSLGVGGTEAFF; V gene: TRBV11-3; J gene: TRBJ1-1; clone size: .; D gene: .
CDR3 DNA: TGCGCCAGCAGCCAAGTCGGGAGGGGAATCAATGAGCAGTTCTTC; CDR3 protein: CASSQVGRGINEQFF; V gene: TRBV4-1; J gene: TRBJ2-1; clone size: .; D gene: TRBD2
CDR3 DNA: TGTGCCAGCAGCTTTTCGAACACTGAAGCTTTCTTT; CDR3 protein: CASSFSNTEAFF; V gene: TRBV7-9; J gene: TRBJ1-1; clone size: .; D gene: .
CDR3 DNA: TGCGCCAGCAGCCAAGAAACCGTGCCCCTCCGGGGGGTCGGGGGCTACACCTTC; CDR3 protein: CASSQETVPLRGVGGYTF; V gene: TRBV4-3; J gene: TRBJ1-2; clone size: .; D gene: .
CDR3 DNA: TGTGCCAGCAGCCACGGACAGGGGGGTCGCAATCAGCCCCAGCATTTT; CDR3 protein: CASSHGQGGRNQPQHF; V gene: TRBV7-9; J gene: TRBJ1-5; clone size: .; D gene: TRBD1
CDR3 DNA: TGTGCCAGCAGCTTAGCCGGGACTGGGGCCTACGAGCAGTACTTC; CDR3 protein: CASSLAGTGAYEQYF; V gene: TRBV7-2; J gene: TRBJ2-7; clone size: once; D gene: .
CDR3 DNA: TGTGCCAGCAGTCTACCGGGACTGAGTTCTAGTAATCAGCCCCAGCATTTT; CDR3 protein: CASSLPGLSSSNQPQHF; V gene: TRBV7-8; J gene: TRBJ1-5; clone size: once; D gene: .
CDR3 DNA: TGTGCCAGCAGGAAGACACCAGGACAGCCCCAGCATTTT; CDR3 protein: CASRKTPGQPQHF; V gene: TRBV28; J gene: TRBJ1-5; clone size: .; D gene: .
CDR3 DNA: TGCGCCAGCAGCCAAGAACTAGCGGCCTCCTACGAGCAGTACTTC; CDR3 protein: CASSQELAASYEQYF; V gene: TRBV4-3; J gene: TRBJ2-7; clone size: .; D gene: TRBD2
CDR3 DNA: TGTGCCAGCAGCTTGAGCGGGAGGAAGGGGACCCAGTACTTC; CDR3 protein: CASSLSGRKGTQYF; V gene: TRBV5-4; J gene: TRBJ2-5; clone size: .; D gene: TRBD2
CDR3 DNA: TGTGCCAGCAGCGTCCGGACAGGGCCCTCGGAGCAGTACTTC; CDR3 protein: CASSVRTGPSEQYF; V gene: TRBV9; J gene: TRBJ2-7; clone size: .; D gene: TRBD1
CDR3 DNA: TGTGCCAGCAGTCTACTCGTAGCGGCGGGGTACGAGCAGTACTTC; CDR3 protein: CASSLLVAAGYEQYF; V gene: TRBV7-9; J gene: TRBJ2-7; clone size: .; D gene: .
CDR3 DNA: TGTGCCAGCAGGTGGATGAGCGGTTACAATGAGCAGTTCTTC; CDR3 protein: CASRWMSGYNEQFF; V gene: TRBV28; J gene: TRBJ2-1; clone size: .; D gene: .
CDR3 DNA: TGCGCCAGCAGCCGACAGTTCCTAACTAATGAAAAACTGTTTTTT; CDR3 protein: CASSRQFLTNEKLFF; V gene: TRBV4-3; J gene: TRBJ1-4; clone size: .; D gene: .
CDR3 DNA: TGCGCCAGCAGATACGGGCAGGGGGCAATGAACACTGAAGCTTTCTTT; CDR3 protein: CASRYGQGAMNTEAFF; V gene: TRBV4-3; J gene: TRBJ1-1; clone size: .; D gene: TRBD1
CDR3 DNA: TGTGCCAGCAGTTTAGGGGGGTATGCAACTAATGAAAAACTGTTTTTT; CDR3 protein: CASSLGGYATNEKLFF; V gene: TRBV28; J gene: TRBJ1-4; clone size: .; D gene: .
CDR3 DNA: TGTGCCAGCAGCTCAGCGGGGGGGCCATGGGAGACCCAGTACTTC; CDR3 protein: CASSSAGGPWETQYF; V gene: TRBV9; J gene: TRBJ2-5; clone size: .; D gene: TRBD2
CDR3 DNA: TGTGCCAGCAGCGTAGCCCGCGGAAACACCATATATTTT; CDR3 protein: CASSVARGNTIYF; V gene: TRBV9; J gene: TRBJ1-3; clone size: .; D gene: .
CDR3 DNA: TGTGCCAGCAGCGAACTAGCGGGGACGGGGGAGCTGTTTTTT; CDR3 protein: CASSELAGTGELFF; V gene: TRBV6-1; J gene: TRBJ2-2; clone size: .; D gene: TRBD2
CDR3 DNA: TGTGCCAGCAGTCGTGGCACCAACACCGGGGAGCTGTTTTTT; CDR3 protein: CASSRGTNTGELFF; V gene: TRBV6-5; J gene: TRBJ2-2; clone size: .; D gene: .
CDR3 DNA: TGCGCCAGCAGCACCCTGGGAGCTGGGGCCAACGTCCTGACTTTC; CDR3 protein: CASSTLGAGANVLTF; V gene: TRBV5-1; J gene: TRBJ2-6; clone size: .; D gene: .
CDR3 DNA: TGTGCCAGCACCAACGCTGGGGAGGTTTCTGGAAACACCATATATTTT; CDR3 protein: CASTNAGEVSGNTIYF; V gene: TRBV28; J gene: TRBJ1-3; clone size: .; D gene: .
CDR3 DNA: TGTGCCAGTAGTAGAAGTGCGGACAGCTCTGGAAACACCATATATTTT; CDR3 protein: CASSRSADSSGNTIYF; V gene: TRBV19; J gene: TRBJ1-3; clone size: .; D gene: .
CDR3 DNA: TGTGCCAGCAGCTTAGAATCCCGCTCCTCCCAGTTCTTC; CDR3 protein: CASSLESRSSQFF; V gene: TRBV7-9; J gene: TRBJ2-1; clone size: .; D gene: .
CDR3 DNA: TGTGCCATCAGGGGGACCCCGGATTCGAACACTGAAGCTTTCTTT; CDR3 protein: CAIRGTPDSNTEAFF; V gene: TRBV10-3; J gene: TRBJ1-1; clone size: .; D gene: .
CDR3 DNA: TGCGCCAGCAGCCAAGTCAGCTCAGCTTTCGAGCAGTACTTC; CDR3 protein: CASSQVSSAFEQYF; V gene: TRBV4-1; J gene: TRBJ2-7; clone size: .; D gene: .
CDR3 DNA: TGTGCCAGCAGCCTACCCCCGACTAGCGGGGACGAGCAGTACTTC; CDR3 protein: CASSLPPTSGDEQYF; V gene: TRBV6-6; J gene: TRBJ2-7; clone size: once; D gene: TRBD2
CDR3 DNA: TGTGCCAGCAGTGAGACGAGGGCTCGGGATGAAGCTTTCTTT; CDR3 protein: CASSETRARDEAFF; V gene: TRBV2; J gene: TRBJ1-1; clone size: .; D gene: .
CDR3 DNA: TGCGCCAGCAGCCAAGATAGGCGCACAGGGGGTGAAAAACTGTTTTTT; CDR3 protein: CASSQDRRTGGEKLFF; V gene: TRBV4-3; J gene: TRBJ1-4; clone size: .; D gene: TRBD1
CDR3 DNA: TGTGCCTGGAGTACGGGAACCGCGAACACCGGGGAGCTGTTTTTT; CDR3 protein: CAWSTGTANTGELFF; V gene: TRBV30; J gene: TRBJ2-2; clone size: .; D gene: .
CDR3 DNA: TGTGCCAGCGCTCGGGACAGCTTTTACAATGAGCAGTTCTTC; CDR3 protein: CASARDSFYNEQFF; V gene: TRBV2; J gene: TRBJ2-1; clone size: once; D gene: TRBD1
CDR3 DNA: TGTGCCAGCACTTCTACCGGGACCGCTTTGAGGGAGCAGTACTTC; CDR3 protein: CASTSTGTALREQYF; V gene: TRBV6-1; J gene: TRBJ2-7; clone size: .; D gene: .
CDR3 DNA: TGCGCCAGCAGCGCAGACAGGGGGGGAACTGAAGCTTTCTTT; CDR3 protein: CASSADRGGTEAFF; V gene: TRBV5-1; J gene: TRBJ1-1; clone size: .; D gene: TRBD1
CDR3 DNA: TGTGCCAGCAGTGATCTGGCGTCCTACGAGCAGTACTTC; CDR3 protein: CASSDLASYEQYF; V gene: TRBV2; J gene: TRBJ2-7; clone size: .; D gene: .
CDR3 DNA: TGTGCCAGCAGCGGCGGGGCGGCCTACGAGCAGTACTTC; CDR3 protein: CASSGGAAYEQYF; V gene: TRBV11-3; J gene: TRBJ2-7; clone size: .; D gene: .
CDR3 DNA: TGCGCCAGCAGAGGCGGGGTCGGTTCGGGCACAGATACGCAGTATTTT; CDR3 protein: CASRGGVGSGTDTQYF; V gene: TRBV5-1; J gene: TRBJ2-3; clone size: .; D gene: .
CDR3 DNA: TGCAGCGTTGATCCGGGGCGGACCTACGAGCAGTACTTC; CDR3 protein: CSVDPGRTYEQYF; V gene: TRBV29-1; J gene: TRBJ2-7; clone size: .; D gene: .
CDR3 DNA: TGTGCCAGCAGCCCGGAATCCAGGGGGGTTCTGTTTTTT; CDR3 protein: CASSPESRGVLFF; V gene: TRBV27; J gene: TRBJ1-4; clone size: .; D gene: TRBD1
CDR3 DNA: TGTGCCAGCAGCTTGACAGGGGTAGAATACGCTGGAAACACCATATATTTT; CDR3 protein: CASSLTGVEYAGNTIYF; V gene: TRBV5-6; J gene: TRBJ1-3; clone size: .; D gene: TRBD1